A single sample gave rise to the 7 T cell receptor beta chains below, sequenced in a study of neoadjuvant nivolumab and ipilimumab in lung cancer (dated by TCRdb to 2020 to 2022). Library generation was performed with the immunoSEQ multiplex PCR assay. TCRdb's version of the immuneACCESS table is confined to in-frame rearrangements and falls short of the full clone set. An unresolved V gene accounts for under half of the shortfall where checked; the remainder is of unknown origin. The table for this sample lists approximately 4,000 clones; about nine tenths of them were counted only once. The ten biggest clones cover approximately 4.5% of the sample. According to the study, the label for this sample's time point signals: at surgical resection after neoadjuvant nivolumab +/- ipilimumab. This specimen consisted of adjacent normal lung tissue, obtained after neoadjuvant nivolumab, alone or with ipilimumab, at or shortly before surgery. These receptors all stem from an adult with non-small cell lung cancer.

The chain is built from TRBV11-3 and TRBJ2-1; 7 bases are a match to TRBD2. This CDR3 is built from 14 residues. Germline assignment: CDR1 SGHNT and CDR2 YENEEA. Unmatched junction bases numbered 2, after V lost 1 base and J lost 5 bases. CDR3 DNA: TGTGCCAGCAGCTTAGGCGGGAGCCACAATGAGCAGTTCTTC. It encodes CASSLGGSHNEQFF.

The chain recombines TRBV18 with TRBJ2-5, with unresolved D. Germline V gene data show CDR1 as KGHSH and CDR2 as LQKENI. Trimming left V 1 base short and J 2 bases short, with 8 bases between. CDR3 size: 14 residues. The CDR3 sequence: CASSPRAMQETQYF. DNA for the CDR3: TGTGCCAGCTCACCACGAGCTATGCAAGAGACCCAGTACTTC.

This sequence joins TRBV19 and TRBJ1-2; TRBD1 matches at 9 bases. Looked up from germline, CDR1 is LNHDA and CDR2 is SQIVND (reference sequence). V was pared by 8 bases and J by 8 bases, with 12 bases of the junction left unmatched. The CDR3 runs 14 residues. This CDR3 reads CASGEQGARGGYTF. In DNA form, the CDR3 reads TGTGCCAGTGGAGAACAGGGGGCAAGAGGCGGCTACACCTTC.

This chain links TRBV5-5 with TRBJ2-6; 7 bases fit TRBD2. The CDR3 runs to 17 residues. Germline lookup yields CDR1 SGHKS and CDR2 YYEKEE (reference sequence). V lost 0 bases, J lost 0 bases, and 3 bases stayed unmatched. CDR3 bases: TGTGCCAGCAGCTTGGGTGGGAGGGACTCTGGGGCCAACGTCCTGACTTTC. Protein product: CASSLGGRDSGANVLTF.

The gene calls are TRBV6-5 and TRBJ2-7, with D tentatively TRBD1 (5 bases). Between the trimmed V and J ends, which lost 10 bases and 3 bases, there was a span of 13 bases. This CDR3 has 12 residues. CDR1 is MNHEY and CDR2 is SVGAGI in the germline V gene. The CDR3 here is CATRQPLYEQYF. In nucleotides, the CDR3 is TGTGCCACCCGACAGCCTCTCTACGAGCAGTACTTC.

The chain has TRBV19 and TRBJ1-1, with a tentative D call TRBD1 (5 bases). Trimming took 4 bases from V and 0 from J, leaving 9 bases between them. CDR1 is LNHDA and CDR2 is SQIVND in the germline V gene (reference sequence). CDR3 length: 14 residues. As DNA, the CDR3 is TGTGCCAGTAGTACCCCAGGGATGAACACTGAAGCTTTCTTT. This sequence encodes CASSTPGMNTEAFF.

The J gene is TRBJ2-3, the V gene TRBV11-2; either TRBD1 or TRBD2 may fit D (5 bases each). The length of the CDR3 is 15 residues. Trimming shortened V by 1 base and J by 3 bases, and 11 bases separated the two germline ends. Looked up from germline, CDR1 is SGHAT and CDR2 is FQNNGV. Written as DNA, the CDR3 is TGTGCCAGCAGCTTAGTGGGGGTTGGGACAGATACGCAGTATTTT. It translates to CASSLVGVGTDTQYF. The full variable domain, with the rest looked up from reference TRBV11-2 and TRBJ2-3, is EAGVAQSPRYKIIEKRQSVAFWCNPISGHATLYWYQQILGQGPKLLIQFQNNGVVDDSQLPKDRFSAERLKGVDSTLKIQPAKLEDSAVYLCASSLVGVGTDTQYFGPGTRLTVL.